This TCR beta chain was sequenced for a study of T cell repertoires in cytomegalovirus infection. Overall study: Both CMV infection and a matching HLA type were indicated by public TCR beta signatures.

Of note for this clonotype: Its specificity is unknown.

The CDR3 loop spans 15 amino acids. Looked up from germline, CDR1 is MNHEY and CDR2 is SVGEGT. V was shortened by 7 bases and J by 4 bases, with 17 bases between the two germline ends. Study-level points and caveats: In two of eight donors, the top clonotype was HLA-C-restricted CMV-specific.

TCRdb re-analysed the reads in MiXCR, keeping a single row per CDR3 protein. The table records about 480,000 distinct CDR3 sequences, 30% to 40% of them present only once. The TCR was taken from a human donor in good health (CMV status not recorded). Some clones in this sample may be carry-over from other donors' samples. The rearrangement links TRBV6-2 or TRBV6-3 to TRBJ1-3; D is perhaps TRBD1 (6 bases). This material consisted of cultured PBMCs, taken from culture after CMV antigen stimulation. In DNA, the CDR3 is TGTGCCAGCAACCAGATGACAGGCCCCGGAAACACCATATATTTT. Its translation: CASNQMTGPGNTIYF.